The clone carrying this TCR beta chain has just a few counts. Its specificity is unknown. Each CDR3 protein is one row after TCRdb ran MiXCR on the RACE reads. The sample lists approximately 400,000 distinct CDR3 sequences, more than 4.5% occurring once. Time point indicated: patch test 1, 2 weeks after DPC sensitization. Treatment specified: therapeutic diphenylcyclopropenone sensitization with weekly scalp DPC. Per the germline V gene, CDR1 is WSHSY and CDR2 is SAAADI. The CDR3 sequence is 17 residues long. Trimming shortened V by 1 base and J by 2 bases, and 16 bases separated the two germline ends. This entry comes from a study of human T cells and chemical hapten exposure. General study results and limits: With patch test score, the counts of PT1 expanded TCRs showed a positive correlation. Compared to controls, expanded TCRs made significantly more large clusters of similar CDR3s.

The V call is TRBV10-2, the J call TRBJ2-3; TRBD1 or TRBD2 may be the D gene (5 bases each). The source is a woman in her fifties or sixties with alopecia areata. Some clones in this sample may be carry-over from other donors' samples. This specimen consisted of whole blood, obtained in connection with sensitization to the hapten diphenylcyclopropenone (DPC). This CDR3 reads CASSEFDGGSYTDTQYF. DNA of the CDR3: TGCGCCAGCAGTGAGTTTGATGGGGGTTCCTACACAGATACGCAGTATTTT.